This T cell receptor (beta chain) was found in a study of cytomegalovirus exposure and HLA in healthy donors. With regard to this clone: Its antigen is unidentified.

Primers for the PCR totalled 60 Vbeta and 13 Jbeta. Sequencing was performed with immunoSEQ multiplex PCR; in TCRdb, only in-frame clones are kept and a portion is missing. The sample data list roughly 100,000 clones. The CDR3 is 15 amino acids. With 5 bases removed from V and 2 bases from J, the gap between germline ends came to 12 bases. From germline, CDR1 is SGHTA and CDR2 FQGNSA. Findings and limits, study-wide: A classifier reportedly called cytomegalovirus status with high sensitivity and specificity. Owing to their indistinguishability, certain V segments, notably TRBV6-2 and TRBV6-3, were excluded.

The sequence was collected from a man in his forties in good health and CMV-seronegative. The V call is TRBV7-2, the J call TRBJ2-2; D may be TRBD2 (6 bases). The specimen sequenced was PBMCs. CDR3 region: CASSRTGSNTGELFF. Written as DNA, the CDR3 is TGTGCCAGCAGCCGCACCGGGAGCAACACCGGGGAGCTGTTTTTT.